This T cell receptor beta chain stems from a study of OX40 agonist ivuxolimab in advanced cancers. Study-wide context: Ivuxolimab, which targeted the costimulatory receptor OX40 (CD134), was an agonistic, fully human IgG2 monoclonal antibody. Intravenous ivuxolimab was administered to patients every 2 weeks at six dose levels: 0.01, 0.1, 0.3, 1.5, 3 and 10 mg/kg. Among the 52 dose-escalation patients, about 19 had hepatocellular carcinoma, approximately 15 melanoma, 9 renal cell carcinoma and 9 head and neck cancer. In the dose-escalation cohort, 82.7% of patients were male, and the mean age was about 55 years, with a range of roughly 20 to 80. Patients were allowed to have had prior anti-PD-1, anti-PD-L1 or anti-CTLA-4 therapy, and 40% of the dose-escalation patients had previously received checkpoint inhibitors. Partial responses were achieved by three dose-escalation patients, of whom one had hepatocellular carcinoma and two had cutaneous melanoma. Peripheral TCRbeta sequencing aimed to test whether ivuxolimab altered TCR sequence diversity and caused clonal T-cell expansion. The paper describes the monotherapy dose-escalation part (N of about 54 patients) of the phase I trial of ivuxolimab. Overall results and qualifications from the work: The antigen specificity of the peripheral T cells that underwent clonal expansion was not determined. Low levels of normalized T-cell clonal expansion were also seen in some patients who did not respond. On average, CD8+ T cells showed more expanded clones than CD4+ T cells after ivuxolimab. At doses of 0.1 to 3.0 mg/kg, clonal expansion of both CD4+ and CD8+ T cells in blood was seen between baseline and week 6. Partial responders in the 0.1-3.0 mg/kg groups had among the lowest normalized peripheral clonal expansion, especially among CD8+ T cells.

The germline V gene gives CDR1 as SGHTA and CDR2 as FQGTGA. Taken from cysteine to phenylalanine, the CDR3 has 16 residues. Only the CDR3 portion is preserved as DNA: 48 bases, with reading frame beginning at the first base. V gives up 1 base and J gives up 0 bases, and the segment between their germline ends measures 7 bases. As concerns this clone: Its antigen has not been determined. No quality values exist for individual bases; no much larger clone is one base distant.

Patients with autoimmune disease history or receiving systemic immunosuppression were excluded from the trial. Peripheral blood for TCR sequencing was collected from all dose cohorts at baseline, on cycle 4 day 1, and on cycle 7 day 1. The samples were drawn from a first-in-human, open-label, multicenter phase I dose-escalation trial of ivuxolimab. Adults with locally advanced or metastatic melanoma, renal cell, hepatocellular, or head and neck squamous cell carcinoma were enrolled in the trial. Before TCR sequencing, CD4+ and CD8+ T cells were separately sorted from peripheral blood. For sequencing of the TCRbeta CDR3 region, genomic DNA was extracted from the sorted cells. The immunoSEQ Assay was used for sequencing of TCRbeta CDR3 regions. TCRdb mirrors the immuneACCESS table, restricted to in-frame sequences. Some clones are absent from its copies; in checked studies, under half trace to an unresolved V gene, and the reason for the others is unknown. The sample table records about 64,000 clones; around four fifths of these occur just once. The top ten clonotypes cover 9.8% of the sample.

This specimen was CD4+ or CD8+ T cells sorted from blood, taken in a trial of the OX40 agonist ivuxolimab. The TCR originated in an adult with an advanced solid tumor such as melanoma, head and neck, liver or kidney cancer. The sequence is built from TRBV7-3 and TRBJ2-6, with no confident D gene call. Here is the DNA: TGTGCCAGCAGCTTAAGGCCAAGCTCTGGGGCCAACGTCCTGACTTTC. The resulting protein is CASSLRPSSGANVLTF. Joined to the reference TRBV7-3 and TRBJ2-6 proteins, this CDR3 gives the full variable domain: GAGVSQTPSNKVTEKGKYVELRCDPISGHTALYWYRQSLGQGPEFLIYFQGTGAADDSGLPNDRFFAVRPEGSVSTLKIQRTERGDSAVYLCASSLRPSSGANVLTFGAGSRLTVL.